Shown below are 13 T cell receptor beta chains from a single sample sequenced in a study of shared clonotypes between healthy human individuals. The naive CD8 population came from CD45RO-negative cells selected for CCR7, without terminally differentiated effector memory CD45RA+ cells. Using immunoSEQ multiplex PCR, the repertoire was profiled, and TCRdb retains in-frame clones only, with some absent. The repertoire holds about 2,100,000 clones, with 85% to 95% as singletons. Sequences were obtained from naive CD8+ T cells from PBMCs. The receptors were gathered from a man between 18 and 29 years old in good health. Some clones in this sample may be carry-over from other donors' samples.

The rearrangement joins TRBV4-2 to TRBJ1-2; D not certain. Germline V lookup: CDR1 LGHNA, CDR2 YNFKEQ. The CDR3 totals 12 residues. Trimming took off 4 bases at V and 4 bases at J, with 7 bases between the two ends. This chain's CDR3 is CASSPDGYGYTF. DNA for the CDR3: TGTGCCAGCAGCCCTGACGGCTATGGCTACACCTTC.

This sequence joins TRBV2 and TRBJ2-3, with 10 positions matching TRBD2. CDR1 is SNHLY, CDR2 FYNNEI, per germline. The CDR3 contains 14 residues. V lost 4 bases, J lost 11 bases, and 9 bases stayed unmatched. The CDR3 region is CASSAGTSEGGQYF. CDR3 DNA sequence: TGTGCCAGCAGTGCTGGGACTAGCGAGGGAGGGCAGTATTTT.

The rearrangement joins TRBV6-6 to TRBJ2-7, with 7 bases aligning to TRBD2. The trim removed 2 bases at V and 12 bases at J, leaving 13 bases unmatched. The CDR3 extends over 14 amino acids. The germline CDR1 and CDR2 sequences are MNHNY and SVGAGI (reference sequence). The CDR3 spells CASSYTRLYPGGYF. The CDR3 DNA is TGTGCCAGCAGTTACACAAGGCTCTACCCGGGGGGGTACTTC.

The chain has TRBV25-1 and TRBJ2-7, with D unresolved. CDR3 length: 14 residues. Per the germline V gene, CDR1 is MGHDK and CDR2 is SYGVNS. Trimming took 7 bases from V and 6 from J, leaving 19 bases between them. The CDR3: CASTQVGKSGEQYF. The DNA of the CDR3 is TGTGCCAGCACCCAAGTGGGGAAGTCGGGCGAGCAGTACTTC.

The chain couples TRBV28 to TRBJ1-1; unclear D gene. Germline V lookup: CDR1 MDHEN, CDR2 SYDVKM. Between the trimmed V and J ends, which lost 2 bases and 0 bases, there was a span of 10 bases. The CDR3 has 15 residues. As DNA, the CDR3 is TGTGCCAGCAGTTTAGTCCATAACATGAACACTGAAGCTTTCTTT. It is translated as CASSLVHNMNTEAFF. Looking up the rest from reference TRBV28 and TRBJ1-1 gives the full variable domain: DVKVTQSSRYLVKRTGEKVFLECVQDMDHENMFWYRQDPGLGLRLIYFSYDVKMKEKGDIPEGYSVSREKKERFSLILESASTNQTSMYLCASSLVHNMNTEAFFGQGTRLTVV.

A single count supports this clone. The chain is built from TRBV5-8 and TRBJ1-4; TRBD1 matches at 7 bases. The CDR3 covers 16 residues. Germline-derived CDR1 and CDR2 are SGHTS and YDEGEE. The J segment lost 6 bases and the V segment lost 4 bases, leaving 12 bases of the junction unmatched. This CDR3 is CASSPMATGRHEKLFF. The DNA for the CDR3 is TGTGCCAGCAGCCCAATGGCGACAGGGCGGCATGAAAAACTGTTTTTT.

This clone showed up just a few times. Other nucleotide sequences from this sample produce the same CDR3. The chain combines TRBV7-9 with TRBJ1-1; D call uncertain. Trimming removed 1 base at V and 4 bases at J, with 7 bases between. The germline V gene encodes CDR1 SEHNR and CDR2 FQNEAQ (reference sequence). The CDR3 is 13 residues long. CDR3 amino acids: CASSLGVSTEAFF. The CDR3 region has the DNA TGTGCCAGCAGCTTAGGGGTCAGCACTGAAGCTTTCTTT.

The V call is TRBV7-2, the J call TRBJ1-5, with a possible D match to TRBD1 (6 bases). The CDR3 has 17 residues. The ends were cut back, 0 bases at V and 6 bases at J, with 18 bases in the middle. The V gene's germline CDR1 is SGHTA and CDR2 FQGNSA. CDR3 DNA sequence: TGTGCCAGCAGCTTAGCTGACAGGCAAGGTTTCGGTCAGCCCCAGCATTTT. It encodes CASSLADRQGFGQPQHF.

This clone was counted a single time. This chain links TRBV2 with TRBJ2-1; D perhaps matches TRBD2 (7 bases). Trimming removed 11 bases from V and 5 bases from J, with 22 bases in between. This CDR3 comprises 15 residues. CDR1 SNHLY and CDR2 FYNNEI come from the germline V gene. This CDR3 reads CACEWGGTPHNEQFF. Written as DNA, the CDR3 is TGTGCCTGCGAGTGGGGGGGGACACCTCACAATGAGCAGTTCTTC. The whole variable domain, filled in from reference TRBV2 and TRBJ2-1, reads EPEVTQTPSHQVTQMGQEVILRCVPISNHLYFYWYRQILGQKVEFLVSFYNNEISEKSEIFDDQFSVERPDGSNFTLKIRSTKLEDSAMYFCACEWGGTPHNEQFFGPGTRLTVL.

The chain links TRBV15 to TRBJ2-7; tentatively, D is TRBD1 (10 bases). Germline V gene data show CDR1 as LNHNV and CDR2 as YYDKDF (reference sequence). There are 23 residues in the CDR3. Trimming shortened V by 1 base and J by 0 bases, and 34 bases separated the two germline ends. The CDR3 coding sequence is TGTGCCACCAGCAGAGGAGAAGGGGACAGGGGTTATCTAGCGGGACCCGACTCCTACGAGCAGTACTTC. This codes for CATSRGEGDRGYLAGPDSYEQYF. Together with reference TRBV15 and TRBJ2-7, the CDR3 gives the full variable domain: DAMVIQNPRYQVTQFGKPVTLSCSQTLNHNVMYWYQQKSSQAPKLLFHYYDKDFNNEADTPDNFQSRRPNTSFCFLDIRSPGLGDTAMYLCATSRGEGDRGYLAGPDSYEQYFGPGTRLTVT.

The chain combines TRBV27 with TRBJ2-7; 7 bases are a match to TRBD2. CDR1 MNHEY and CDR2 SMNVEV come from the germline V gene (reference sequence). This CDR3 is built from 14 residues. V trimming: 4 bases; J trimming: 3 bases; junction bases outside the gene matches: 6. The CDR3 DNA reads TGTGCCAGCAGTTACGGCGGGAGTATCTACGAGCAGTACTTC. Its protein is CASSYGGSIYEQYF.

The gene calls are TRBV29-1 and TRBJ2-1; 7 bases fit TRBD1. This CDR3 comprises 12 residues. Germline V gives CDR1 SQVTM, CDR2 ANQGSEA. The V and J ends lost 5 bases and 5 bases, in that order; junction bases with no gene match: 3. Written as DNA, the CDR3 is TGCAGCGTTAGGGACAGAGACAATGAGCAGTTCTTC. Its translation is CSVRDRDNEQFF.

The chain couples TRBV5-5 to TRBJ1-2, with D perhaps matching TRBD1 (5 bases). The germline gives CDR1 SGHKS, CDR2 YYEKEE (reference sequence). The CDR3 length is 14 residues. Trimming left V 4 bases short and J 2 bases short, with 12 bases between. DNA for the CDR3: TGTGCCAGCAGCCCCCCGGCAGGGAACTATGGCTACACCTTC. Protein product: CASSPPAGNYGYTF.